A single sample is the source of the 4 T cell receptor beta chains below, sequenced in a study of CD8+CD57+ T cells in acquired aplastic anemia. Patients sequenced had flow cytometry evidence of CD8+CD57+ cell expansion. CDR3 and TCR beta VDJ profiling relied on a genomic DNA template. TCRdb used MiXCR to reprocess the reads, holding one entry per CDR3 protein. The data show some 180,000 distinct CDR3 sequences, roughly 65% seen once. The source material was sorted CD4+, CD8+, or CD8+CD57+ T cells (not recorded which) from PBMCs. The source of these receptors is a human donor with aplastic anemia.

This sequence joins TRBV20-1 and TRBJ2-7, with D unclear. V was shortened by 0 bases and J by 3 bases, with 12 bases between the two germline ends. The CDR3 covers 14 residues. CDR1 DFQATT and CDR2 SNEGSKA come from the germline V gene (reference sequence). CDR3 bases: TGCAGTGCTAGAGAGGACCGTCAGCTCTACGAGCAGTACTTC. This gives the protein CSAREDRQLYEQYF.

The chain recombines TRBV12-5 with TRBJ2-7; 8 bases are shared with TRBD1. V trimming: 3 bases; J trimming: 5 bases; junction bases outside the gene matches: 3. Looked up from germline, CDR1 is LGHNT and CDR2 is FRNRAP. This CDR3 is 13 amino acids long. The CDR3 coding sequence is TGTGCTAGTGGTTTACAGGGGGGACACGAGCAGTACTTC. Translation: CASGLQGGHEQYF.

The genes are TRBV6-5 and TRBJ1-5; maybe TRBD1 (6 bases). The CDR3 is made up of 14 amino acids. CDR1 is MNHEY and CDR2 is SVGAGI in the germline V gene. V shed 6 bases and J shed 7 bases, with 16 bases lying between them. The CDR3 DNA sequence: TGTGCCAGCAGGACGACAGAGGGGGGGCAGCCCCAGCATTTT. Residues: CASRTTEGGQPQHF.

This clonotype was counted a single time. The chain employs TRBV6-6 and TRBJ1-1; the D gene is possibly TRBD1 (6 bases). Germline V gene lookup returns CDR1 MNHNY and CDR2 SVGAGI (reference sequence). V was cut by 0 bases and J by 1 base, with 12 bases left in between. The CDR3 runs 16 residues. The CDR3 coding sequence is TGTGCCAGCAGTTACTCGAAGGGGGGTGGGAACACTGAAGCTTTCTTT. It specifies CASSYSKGGGNTEAFF.